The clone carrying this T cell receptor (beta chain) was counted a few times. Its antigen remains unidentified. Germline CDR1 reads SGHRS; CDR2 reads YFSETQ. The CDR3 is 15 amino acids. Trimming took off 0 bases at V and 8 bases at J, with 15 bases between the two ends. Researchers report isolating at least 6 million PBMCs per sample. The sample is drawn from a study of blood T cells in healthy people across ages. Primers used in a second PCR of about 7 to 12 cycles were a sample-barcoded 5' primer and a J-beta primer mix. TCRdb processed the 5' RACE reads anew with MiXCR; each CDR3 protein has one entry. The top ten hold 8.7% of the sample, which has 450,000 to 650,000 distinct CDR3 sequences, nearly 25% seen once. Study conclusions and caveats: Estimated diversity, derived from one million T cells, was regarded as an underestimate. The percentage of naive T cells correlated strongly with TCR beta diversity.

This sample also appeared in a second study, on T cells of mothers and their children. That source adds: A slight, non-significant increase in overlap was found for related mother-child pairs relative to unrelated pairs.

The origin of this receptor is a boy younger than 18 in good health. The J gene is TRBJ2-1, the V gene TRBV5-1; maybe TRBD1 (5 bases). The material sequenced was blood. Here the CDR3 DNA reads TGCGCCAGCAGCTTGGGAGGACACCAGTTCGATGAGCAGTTCTTC. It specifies CASSLGGHQFDEQFF.